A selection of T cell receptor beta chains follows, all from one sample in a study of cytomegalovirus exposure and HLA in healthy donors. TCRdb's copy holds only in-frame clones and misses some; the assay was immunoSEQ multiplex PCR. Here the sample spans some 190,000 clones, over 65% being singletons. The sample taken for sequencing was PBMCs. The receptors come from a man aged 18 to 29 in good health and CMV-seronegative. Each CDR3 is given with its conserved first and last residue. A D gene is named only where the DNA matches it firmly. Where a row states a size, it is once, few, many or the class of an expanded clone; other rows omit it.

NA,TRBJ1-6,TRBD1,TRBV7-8,CASSERQGFNSPLHF,TGTGCCAGCAGCGAGCGACAGGGTTTTAATTCACCCCTCCACTTT
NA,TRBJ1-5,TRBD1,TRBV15,CATSRGGTGDQPQHF,TGTGCCACCAGCAGAGGAGGGACAGGGGATCAGCCCCAGCATTTT
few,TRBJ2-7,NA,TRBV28,CASTLYRGRGGSSYEQYF,TGTGCCAGCACCCTTTACCGGGGGCGCGGGGGTAGCTCCTACGAGCAGTACTTC
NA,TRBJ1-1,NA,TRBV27,CASSQTEGTEAFF,TGTGCCAGCAGCCAAACAGAGGGAACTGAAGCTTTCTTT
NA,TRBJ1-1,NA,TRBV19,CASSRRSTEAFF,TGTGCCAGTTCCCGGCGGTCCACTGAAGCTTTCTTT
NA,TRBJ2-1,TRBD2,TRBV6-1,CASSIPGTRCFF,TGTGCCAGCAGCATCCCCGGGACTAGGTGTTTCTTC
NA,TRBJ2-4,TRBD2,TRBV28,CASSGEGWDIQYF,TGTGCCAGCAGTGGGGAGGGCTGGGACATTCAGTACTTC
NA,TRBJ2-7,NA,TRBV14,CASSQDGGGHEQYF,TGTGCCAGCAGCCAAGATGGGGGGGGCCACGAGCAGTACTTC
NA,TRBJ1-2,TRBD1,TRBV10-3,CAIRGTGDYGYTF,TGTGCCATCAGGGGGACAGGGGATTATGGCTACACCTTC
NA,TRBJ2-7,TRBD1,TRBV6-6,CASSRDRGSYEQYF,TGTGCCAGCAGCCGGGACAGGGGTTCCTACGAGCAGTACTTC
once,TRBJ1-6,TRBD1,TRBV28,CASTPGGFNSPLHF,TGTGCCAGCACCCCAGGGGGCTTTAATTCACCCCTCCACTTT
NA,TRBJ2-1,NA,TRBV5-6,CASSPSARGRSYNEQFF,TGTGCCAGCAGCCCTAGCGCCCGGGGCCGCTCCTACAATGAGCAGTTCTTC
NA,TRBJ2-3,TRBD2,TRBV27,CASSLLGTSGGGTDTQYF,TGTGCCAGCAGCCTACTCGGGACTAGCGGGGGGGGCACAGATACGCAGTATTTT
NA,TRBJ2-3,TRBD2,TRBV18,CASSPGLAGVVSTDTQYF,TGTGCCAGCTCACCTGGACTAGCGGGGGTCGTCAGCACAGATACGCAGTATTTT
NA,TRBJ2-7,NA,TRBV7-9,CSSSLRQFRTYEQYF,TGTTCCAGCAGCCTTCGACAGTTCCGAACCTACGAGCAGTACTTC
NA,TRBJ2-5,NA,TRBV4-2,CASSQVLYQETQYF,TGTGCCAGCAGCCAAGTACTCTACCAAGAGACCCAGTACTTC
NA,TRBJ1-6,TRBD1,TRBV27,CASRRDSNSLYNSPLHF,TGTGCCAGCCGCCGGGACAGCAATTCCCTCTATAATTCACCCCTCCACTTT
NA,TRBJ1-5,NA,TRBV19,CASRIQESNQPQHF,TGTGCCAGTAGGATACAGGAAAGCAATCAGCCCCAGCATTTT
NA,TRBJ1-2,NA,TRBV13,CASSFDNLTSQPQINYGYTF,TGTGCCAGCAGCTTTGACAACCTGACGTCTCAGCCACAAATAAACTATGGCTACACCTTC
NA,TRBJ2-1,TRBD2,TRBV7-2,CATGLAASYNEQFF,TGTGCCACCGGACTAGCGGCCTCCTACAATGAGCAGTTCTTC
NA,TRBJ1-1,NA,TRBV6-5,CASRLPRGEDTEAFF,TGTGCCAGCAGACTCCCCCGGGGGGAGGACACTGAAGCTTTCTTT
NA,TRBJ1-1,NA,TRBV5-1,CASSLLQRSAEAFF,TGCGCCAGCAGCTTGTTGCAGCGTAGCGCTGAAGCTTTCTTT
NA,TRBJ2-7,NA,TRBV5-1,CASSLSFDEQYF,TGCGCCAGCAGCTTGTCCTTCGACGAGCAGTACTTC
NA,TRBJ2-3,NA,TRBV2,CASSEQDPSRYTDTQYF,TGTGCCAGCAGTGAACAGGATCCTAGCCGATACACAGATACGCAGTATTTT
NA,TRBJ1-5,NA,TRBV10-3,CAISEAGNSNQPQHF,TGTGCCATCAGTGAGGCAGGGAATAGCAATCAGCCCCAGCATTTT
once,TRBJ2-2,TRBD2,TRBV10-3,CAISESLAGAGELFF,TGTGCCATCAGTGAGTCGTTAGCGGGAGCCGGGGAGCTGTTTTTT
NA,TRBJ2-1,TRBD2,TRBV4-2,CASSQGVAGENGEQFF,TGTGCCAGCAGCCAAGGGGTAGCGGGAGAAAACGGGGAGCAGTTCTTC
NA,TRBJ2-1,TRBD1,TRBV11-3,CASSPRDRGRNEQFF,TGTGCCAGCAGCCCTAGGGACAGGGGGCGCAATGAGCAGTTCTTC
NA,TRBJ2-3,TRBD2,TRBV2,CASSEGTSGTDTQYF,TGTGCCAGCAGTGAAGGGACTAGCGGCACAGATACGCAGTATTTT
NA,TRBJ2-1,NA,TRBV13,CASSSLATEVSNSYNEQFF,TGTGCCAGCAGCTCCTTGGCGACAGAAGTTTCTAACTCCTACAATGAGCAGTTCTTC
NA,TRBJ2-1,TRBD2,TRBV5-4,CASSPFTRLAETYNEQFF,TGTGCCAGCAGCCCCTTCACCCGACTAGCGGAAACCTACAATGAGCAGTTCTTC